This T cell receptor (beta chain) was retrieved from a study of beta chain features in type 1 diabetes. The sample holds a few counts of this clone. Its antigen remains unidentified. The entirety of the isolated RNA underwent reverse transcription, so expressed TCRB transcripts were sequenced. Clones were sequenced by immunoSEQ multiplex PCR, and TCRdb holds only the in-frame ones, with some missing. The sample has approximately 160,000 clones, about a tenth seen once. General study points: TCRB CDR3s were moderately but significantly shorter in Type 1 diabetes patients in all four CD4+ subsets.

Germline values: CDR1 SGHRS, CDR2 YFSETQ. The CDR3 has 14 residues. The ends lost 7 bases at V and 7 bases at J; junction bases unmatched: 10. This receptor was identified in a man aged 25-45 years with type 1 diabetes. The rearrangement links TRBV5-1 to TRBJ2-1; 8 bases align to TRBD1. The sample was central memory CD4+ T cells from blood. The CDR3 sequence is CASSGTGRPNEQFF. The CDR3 bases are TGCGCCAGCTCCGGGACAGGTCGACCGAATGAGCAGTTCTTC.